This is a list of T cell receptor beta chains from one sample in a study of T cells after posttransplantation cyclophosphamide. Repertoires were generated with immunoSEQ multiplex PCR, while TCRdb's copy carries only in-frame clones and drops some. The table includes some 47,000 clones, about 86% detected once. The sequenced sample was PBMCs. The receptors here all came from a man in his thirties or forties with a blood cancer, CMV-positive, and with a related stem cell donor. CDR3s include the opening cysteine and the closing phenylalanine or tryptophan. D genes are given only for firm matches. Not every row has a clone size; where given, it reads once, few, many or a size class.

D gene: .; V gene: TRBV23-1; J gene: TRBJ1-5; clone size: .; CDR3 DNA: TGCGCCAGCAGTCAATCCCTTGACGACAGAAGCTATAGCAATCAGCCCCAGCATTTT; CDR3 protein: CASSQSLDDRSYSNQPQHF
D gene: .; V gene: TRBV5-1; J gene: TRBJ1-5; clone size: .; CDR3 DNA: TGCGCCAGCAGCTTGGTTCCAAGCAGCAATCAGCCCCAGCATTTT; CDR3 protein: CASSLVPSSNQPQHF
D gene: .; V gene: TRBV7-6; J gene: TRBJ2-1; clone size: .; CDR3 DNA: TGTGCCAGCAGCTTACCTATACAGGGTATTGATGAGCAGTTCTTC; CDR3 protein: CASSLPIQGIDEQFF
D gene: .; V gene: TRBV29-1; J gene: TRBJ1-3; clone size: .; CDR3 DNA: TGCAGCGCCTACCGGGACACTGGAAACACCATATATTTT; CDR3 protein: CSAYRDTGNTIYF
D gene: .; V gene: TRBV19; J gene: TRBJ1-1; clone size: .; CDR3 DNA: TGTGCCAGTAGTCGATATGGTGGGAGGGGGGCGGCTGAAGCTTTCTTT; CDR3 protein: CASSRYGGRGAAEAFF
D gene: TRBD2; V gene: TRBV5-6; J gene: TRBJ2-1; clone size: .; CDR3 DNA: TGTGCCAGCAGCTTTACTAGCGGGGGCAATGAGCAGTTCTTC; CDR3 protein: CASSFTSGGNEQFF
D gene: TRBD2; V gene: TRBV9; J gene: TRBJ2-2; clone size: .; CDR3 DNA: TGTGCCAGCACGGTGGGGGGGACGGCGGCCGGGGAGCTGTTTTTT; CDR3 protein: CASTVGGTAAGELFF
D gene: TRBD2; V gene: TRBV30; J gene: TRBJ2-5; clone size: .; CDR3 DNA: TGTGCCTGGACCCATGGACTAGCGGGAAGGGTAGAGACCCAGTACTTC; CDR3 protein: CAWTHGLAGRVETQYF
D gene: TRBD1; V gene: TRBV30; J gene: TRBJ2-3; clone size: .; CDR3 DNA: TGTGCCTGGGCGCCCCGTTTCTGGCAGGGGGCAGATACGCAGTATTTT; CDR3 protein: CAWAPRFWQGADTQYF
D gene: .; V gene: TRBV5-1; J gene: TRBJ1-3; clone size: .; CDR3 DNA: TGCGCCAGCAGCGGAGGGTCGGAATCTGGAAACACCATATATTTT; CDR3 protein: CASSGGSESGNTIYF
D gene: TRBD1; V gene: TRBV5-4; J gene: TRBJ1-2; clone size: .; CDR3 DNA: TGTGCCAGCAGCTTGTATGGCAGGACAGGCCGGGATAGGGGCTACACCTTC; CDR3 protein: CASSLYGRTGRDRGYTF
D gene: .; V gene: TRBV18; J gene: TRBJ1-5; clone size: .; CDR3 DNA: TGTGCCAGCTCAAGGGGTAATAGCAATCAGCCCCAGCATTTT; CDR3 protein: CASSRGNSNQPQHF
D gene: TRBD2; V gene: TRBV4-1; J gene: TRBJ2-1; clone size: .; CDR3 DNA: TGCGCCAGCAGCCCGGCAGCGGGAGGGCCCTACAATGAGCAGTTCTTC; CDR3 protein: CASSPAAGGPYNEQFF
D gene: TRBD2; V gene: TRBV4-2; J gene: TRBJ2-4; clone size: .; CDR3 DNA: TGTGCCAGCAGCCAGCCATTCGGGACTAGCGGGAAAAACATTCAGTACTTC; CDR3 protein: CASSQPFGTSGKNIQYF
D gene: TRBD2; V gene: TRBV5-1; J gene: TRBJ2-3; clone size: .; CDR3 DNA: TGCGCCAGCAGCTGGACTAGCGAGCACACAGATACGCAGTATTTT; CDR3 protein: CASSWTSEHTDTQYF
D gene: .; V gene: TRBV6-1; J gene: TRBJ2-7; clone size: .; CDR3 DNA: TGTGCCAGCAGTTTTGGGGCTTTGTACGAGCAGTACTTC; CDR3 protein: CASSFGALYEQYF
D gene: .; V gene: TRBV28; J gene: TRBJ2-7; clone size: .; CDR3 DNA: TGTGCCAGCAGTTTATGGGCCTCGGGAACCTACGAGCAGTACTTC; CDR3 protein: CASSLWASGTYEQYF
D gene: TRBD1; V gene: TRBV11-3; J gene: TRBJ2-5; clone size: .; CDR3 DNA: TGTGCCAGCAGCTTGATCGGTGGGACAGGGACAGAGACCCAGTACTTC; CDR3 protein: CASSLIGGTGTETQYF
D gene: .; V gene: TRBV10-3; J gene: TRBJ2-7; clone size: .; CDR3 DNA: TGTGCCATCAGTGAGGGTCAGGGATCCCACGAGCAGTACTTC; CDR3 protein: CAISEGQGSHEQYF
D gene: TRBD2; V gene: TRBV2; J gene: TRBJ2-1; clone size: .; CDR3 DNA: TGTGCCAGCGGGACTAGCGGGAGCTATGAGCAGTTCTTC; CDR3 protein: CASGTSGSYEQFF
D gene: TRBD1; V gene: TRBV19; J gene: TRBJ2-1; clone size: .; CDR3 DNA: TGTGCCAGTAGTCCGGGACAGATTTACAATGAGCAGTTCTTC; CDR3 protein: CASSPGQIYNEQFF
D gene: TRBD1; V gene: TRBV2; J gene: TRBJ2-7; clone size: few; CDR3 DNA: TGTGCCAGCTCGACAGGGGCCTACGAGCAGTACTTC; CDR3 protein: CASSTGAYEQYF
D gene: TRBD1; V gene: TRBV15; J gene: TRBJ1-1; clone size: .; CDR3 DNA: TGTGCCACCCAAACAGGGGGCTCGGGGACTGAAGCTTTCTTT; CDR3 protein: CATQTGGSGTEAFF
D gene: .; V gene: TRBV28; J gene: TRBJ1-4; clone size: .; CDR3 DNA: TGTGCCAGCGGAAATCGACAGACTAAACTGTTTTTT; CDR3 protein: CASGNRQTKLFF
D gene: .; V gene: TRBV11-3; J gene: TRBJ1-2; clone size: .; CDR3 DNA: TGTGCCAGCGGAACAGGTGGGGGCTACACCTTC; CDR3 protein: CASGTGGGYTF
D gene: TRBD2; V gene: TRBV19; J gene: TRBJ2-5; clone size: .; CDR3 DNA: TGTGCCAGTAGCGGGAGGGCTAGCGGGAGAAGGGGGGAGACCCAGTACTTC; CDR3 protein: CASSGRASGRRGETQYF
D gene: .; V gene: TRBV30; J gene: TRBJ2-5; clone size: .; CDR3 DNA: TGTGCCTGGAGTGGACAGGCACAAGAGACCCAGTACTTC; CDR3 protein: CAWSGQAQETQYF
D gene: TRBD1; V gene: TRBV6-5; J gene: TRBJ2-7; clone size: .; CDR3 DNA: TGTGCCAGCAGCCGGGACAGGGGGAACTACGAGCAGTACTTC; CDR3 protein: CASSRDRGNYEQYF
D gene: TRBD2; V gene: TRBV7-2; J gene: TRBJ2-5; clone size: once; CDR3 DNA: TGTGCCAGCAGCTCCCTAGCGGGAGGGGGGCAAGAGACCCAGTACTTC; CDR3 protein: CASSSLAGGGQETQYF
D gene: .; V gene: TRBV12-5; J gene: TRBJ2-3; clone size: .; CDR3 DNA: TGTGCTAGTGGTCAAAACACAGATACGCAGTATTTT; CDR3 protein: CASGQNTDTQYF
D gene: TRBD2; V gene: TRBV7-2; J gene: TRBJ2-3; clone size: once; CDR3 DNA: TGTGCCAGCAGCTTAGCTCTTCTAGCGGGAAGTACAGATACGCAGTATTTT; CDR3 protein: CASSLALLAGSTDTQYF
D gene: .; V gene: TRBV6-6; J gene: TRBJ2-2; clone size: few; CDR3 DNA: TGTGCCAGCAGTTTCGAGACCGGGACCGGGGAGCTGTTTTTT; CDR3 protein: CASSFETGTGELFF
D gene: .; V gene: TRBV10-3; J gene: TRBJ1-1; clone size: .; CDR3 DNA: TGTGCCATCAGTGATCAGGGGAACACTGAAGCTTTCTTT; CDR3 protein: CAISDQGNTEAFF
D gene: .; V gene: TRBV7-9; J gene: TRBJ1-2; clone size: .; CDR3 DNA: TGTGCCAGCAGCTTAGACTTCAAGAGCACCTTC; CDR3 protein: CASSLDFKSTF
D gene: TRBD1; V gene: TRBV2; J gene: TRBJ2-1; clone size: .; CDR3 DNA: TGTGCCAGCATGCCCGGGACAGGCGCCAATGAGCAGTTCTTC; CDR3 protein: CASMPGTGANEQFF
D gene: .; V gene: TRBV11-3; J gene: TRBJ1-1; clone size: .; CDR3 DNA: TGTGCCAGCAGCTGGGGAGGGAACTCGAGGACTGAAGCTTTCTTT; CDR3 protein: CASSWGGNSRTEAFF
D gene: .; V gene: TRBV29-1; J gene: TRBJ2-1; clone size: .; CDR3 DNA: TGCAGCGTTGAAGATTCGGATTGGACAGAGTACAATGAGCAGTTCTTC; CDR3 protein: CSVEDSDWTEYNEQFF
D gene: .; V gene: TRBV6-5; J gene: TRBJ2-1; clone size: .; CDR3 DNA: TGTGCCAGCAGTTCTCGGGGGGAGCAGTTCTTC; CDR3 protein: CASSSRGEQFF
D gene: .; V gene: TRBV28; J gene: TRBJ2-7; clone size: .; CDR3 DNA: TGTGCCAGCAGTCCCGTAGGACTCTACGAGCAGTACTTC; CDR3 protein: CASSPVGLYEQYF
D gene: .; V gene: TRBV7-2; J gene: TRBJ2-3; clone size: .; CDR3 DNA: TGTGCCAGCCGCTACTTCACAGATACGCAGTATTTT; CDR3 protein: CASRYFTDTQYF
D gene: TRBD1; V gene: TRBV11-1; J gene: TRBJ1-6; clone size: .; CDR3 DNA: TGTGCCAGCAGCCGAAACACAGGGGATTCACCCCTCCACTTT; CDR3 protein: CASSRNTGDSPLHF
D gene: TRBD2; V gene: TRBV4-2; J gene: TRBJ2-1; clone size: .; CDR3 DNA: TGTGCCAGCAGCCAAGATCCACTAGCGGGATGGGGGCAGTTCTTC; CDR3 protein: CASSQDPLAGWGQFF
D gene: .; V gene: TRBV2; J gene: TRBJ2-7; clone size: few; CDR3 DNA: TGTGCCAGCAGTGAGGGGGGGCCTACAGGGAACAGAGCGGGCGAGCAGTACTTC; CDR3 protein: CASSEGGPTGNRAGEQYF
D gene: .; V gene: TRBV2; J gene: TRBJ2-2; clone size: .; CDR3 DNA: TGTGCCAGCAGTCCCGTCCGGAACACCGGGGAGCTGTTTTTT; CDR3 protein: CASSPVRNTGELFF
D gene: .; V gene: TRBV5-5; J gene: TRBJ2-5; clone size: .; CDR3 DNA: TGTGCCAGCAGTCTGCTGGTAGTCCAGGGAGAGACCCAGTACTTC; CDR3 protein: CASSLLVVQGETQYF
D gene: .; V gene: TRBV11-3; J gene: TRBJ1-4; clone size: once; CDR3 DNA: TGTGCCAGCAGCGAGCCGTGGGGGGACGCGGAGGTTAATGAAAAACTGTTTTTT; CDR3 protein: CASSEPWGDAEVNEKLFF
D gene: .; V gene: TRBV4-1; J gene: TRBJ1-4; clone size: .; CDR3 DNA: TGCGCCAGCAGCCAAAGAGCGCTCGGGAAAGATCGTGAAAAACTGTTTTTT; CDR3 protein: CASSQRALGKDREKLFF
D gene: .; V gene: TRBV5-1; J gene: TRBJ2-5; clone size: .; CDR3 DNA: TGCGCCAGCAGCTTGGTCCCCAGGGCACAAGAGACCCAGTACTTC; CDR3 protein: CASSLVPRAQETQYF
D gene: TRBD2; V gene: TRBV9; J gene: TRBJ2-7; clone size: .; CDR3 DNA: TGTGCCAGCAGCGTAGGACTAGCGGGAGACTCCTACGAGCAGTACTTC; CDR3 protein: CASSVGLAGDSYEQYF
D gene: .; V gene: TRBV2; J gene: TRBJ2-7; clone size: .; CDR3 DNA: TGTGCCAGCGCACGAACCGGGAGAGTAGGGCAGTACTTC; CDR3 protein: CASARTGRVGQYF
D gene: TRBD2; V gene: TRBV29-1; J gene: TRBJ2-1; clone size: .; CDR3 DNA: TGCAGCGTTGAAGACTGGACGGGAGGTCCCAATGAGCAGTTCTTC; CDR3 protein: CSVEDWTGGPNEQFF